This T cell receptor beta chain was profiled in a study of T cells after yellow fever vaccination. This CDR3 region has 12 residues. The V gene's germline CDR1 is MGHRA and CDR2 YSYEKL. V was shortened by 5 bases and J by 5 bases, with 7 bases between the two germline ends. Notes on the study in general: FACS-sorted repertoires could harbor abundant contaminating bulk-population clonotypes.

The study made its TCR cDNA through 5'RACE template switching. That step introduced a universal primer site along with UMIs. TCRdb ran MiXCR on the 5' RACE reads and lists one entry per CDR3 protein. The data contain approximately 580,000 distinct CDR3 sequences, around 16% of them seen just once; the ten biggest clones take up approximately 15%. Concerning this clonotype itself: The antigen is undetermined.

This specimen consisted of PBMCs, obtained 5 days after the first yellow fever vaccination. The chain couples TRBV4-1 to TRBJ2-1, with D unresolved. The sequence derives from a man aged 18 to 35 who received the YFV17D yellow fever vaccine. The CDR3: CASSWANNEQFF. CDR3 nucleotides: TGCGCCAGCAGCTGGGCAAACAATGAGCAGTTCTTC.